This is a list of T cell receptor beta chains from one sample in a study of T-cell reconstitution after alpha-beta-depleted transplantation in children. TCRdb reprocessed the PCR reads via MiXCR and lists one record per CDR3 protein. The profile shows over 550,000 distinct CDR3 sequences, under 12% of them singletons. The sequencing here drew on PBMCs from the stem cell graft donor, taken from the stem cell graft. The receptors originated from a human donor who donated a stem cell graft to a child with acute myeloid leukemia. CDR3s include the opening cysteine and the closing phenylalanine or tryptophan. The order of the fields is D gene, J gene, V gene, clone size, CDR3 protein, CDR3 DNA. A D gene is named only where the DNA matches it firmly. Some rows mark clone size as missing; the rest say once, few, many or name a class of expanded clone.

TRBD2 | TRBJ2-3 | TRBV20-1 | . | CSASFWTSGRADTQYF | TGCAGTGCTAGTTTCTGGACTAGCGGGAGGGCCGATACGCAGTATTTT
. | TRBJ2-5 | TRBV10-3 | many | CAISPSVGETQYF | TGTGCCATCAGTCCTAGTGTAGGGGAGACCCAGTACTTC
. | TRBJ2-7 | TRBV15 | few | CATSIGVGAYEQYF | TGTGCCACCAGCATAGGCGTCGGGGCCTACGAGCAGTACTTC
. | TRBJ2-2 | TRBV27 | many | CASNSVTGELFF | TGTGCCAGCAACTCTGTCACCGGGGAGCTGTTTTTT
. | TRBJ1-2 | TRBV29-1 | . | CSHDRLGVYGYTF | TGCAGCCACGATCGCTTGGGGGTCTATGGCTACACCTTC
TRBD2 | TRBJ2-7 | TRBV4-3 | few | CASSQDLTSGSGYEQYF | TGCGCCAGCAGCCAAGACCTGACTAGCGGGAGCGGGTACGAGCAGTACTTC
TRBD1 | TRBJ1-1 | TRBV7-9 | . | CASSRDRGQRMNTEAFF | TGTGCCAGCAGCCGGGACAGGGGGCAAAGGATGAACACTGAAGCTTTCTTT
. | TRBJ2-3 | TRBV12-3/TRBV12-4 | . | CASIRVPAAPDTQYF | TGTGCCAGCATCCGGGTCCCCGCAGCCCCAGATACGCAGTATTTT
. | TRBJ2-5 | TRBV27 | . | CASSLAGISQETQYF | TGTGCCAGCAGTTTAGCAGGGATCTCCCAAGAGACCCAGTACTTC
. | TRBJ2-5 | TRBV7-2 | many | CASTLRSLVAETQYF | TGTGCCAGCACTCTTAGATCCCTAGTTGCGGAGACCCAGTACTTC
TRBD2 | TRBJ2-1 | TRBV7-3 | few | CASSPLAAYNEQFF | TGTGCCAGCAGCCCCCTAGCGGCGTACAATGAGCAGTTCTTC
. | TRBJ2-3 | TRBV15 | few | CATALGQESSTDTQYF | TGTGCCACCGCCCTCGGTCAGGAGTCTAGCACAGATACGCAGTATTTT
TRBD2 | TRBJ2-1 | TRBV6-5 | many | CASSYGGTSGRPYSEQFF | TGTGCCAGCAGTTATGGTGGGACTAGCGGGCGCCCCTACAGTGAGCAGTTCTTC
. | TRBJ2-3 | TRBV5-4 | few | CASSSGTHSTDTQYF | TGTGCCAGCAGTTCCGGGACTCATAGCACAGATACGCAGTATTTT
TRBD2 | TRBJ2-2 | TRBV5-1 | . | CASSLKPSGANTGELFF | TGCGCCAGCAGCTTGAAGCCTAGCGGGGCGAACACCGGGGAGCTGTTTTTT
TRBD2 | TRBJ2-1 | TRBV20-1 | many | CSAIGGRGYNEQFF | TGCAGTGCTATTGGGGGGAGGGGCTACAATGAGCAGTTCTTC
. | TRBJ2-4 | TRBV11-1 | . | CASSRWEASSPIAKNIQYF | TGTGCCAGCAGCCGATGGGAGGCTAGTTCCCCAATAGCCAAAAACATTCAGTACTTC
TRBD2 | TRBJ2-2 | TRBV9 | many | CASSPDTSGIGGELFF | TGTGCCAGCAGCCCAGACACTAGCGGGATAGGCGGGGAGCTGTTTTTT
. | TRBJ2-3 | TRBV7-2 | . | CASSPLRSDTQYF | TGTGCCAGCAGCCCGCTAAGGTCAGATACGCAGTATTTT
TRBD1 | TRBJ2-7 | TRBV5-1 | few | CASSLNQGATWSYEQYF | TGCGCCAGCAGCTTGAACCAGGGGGCGACCTGGTCCTACGAGCAGTACTTC
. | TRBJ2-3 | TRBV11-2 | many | CASSLDGGNTDTQYF | TGTGCCAGCAGCTTAGACGGCGGGAACACAGATACGCAGTATTTT
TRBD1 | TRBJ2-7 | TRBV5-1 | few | CASSAGQGAPYEQYF | TGCGCCAGCAGCGCCGGACAGGGGGCCCCCTACGAGCAGTACTTC
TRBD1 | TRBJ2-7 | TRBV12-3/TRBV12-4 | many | CASTAGTGGGYEQYF | TGTGCCAGCACGGCTGGGACAGGGGGAGGATACGAGCAGTACTTC
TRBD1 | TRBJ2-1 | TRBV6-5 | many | CASSYDRDLNEQFF | TGTGCCAGCAGTTACGACAGGGACCTCAATGAGCAGTTCTTC
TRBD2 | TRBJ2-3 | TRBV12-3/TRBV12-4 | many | CASSWTRSSTDTQYF | TGTGCCAGCAGTTGGACTAGATCTAGCACAGATACGCAGTATTTT
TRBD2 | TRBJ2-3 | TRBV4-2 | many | CASSQDGGSLAGGKGTDTQYF | TGTGCCAGCAGCCAAGATGGGGGTTCACTAGCGGGAGGAAAGGGCACAGATACGCAGTATTTT
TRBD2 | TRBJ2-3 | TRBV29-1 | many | CSVPRSGRAGADTQYF | TGCAGCGTACCCCGTAGCGGGAGGGCCGGCGCAGATACGCAGTATTTT
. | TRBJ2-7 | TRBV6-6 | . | CASSSGPTNEQYF | TGTGCCAGCAGTTCGGGACCAACCAACGAGCAGTACTTC
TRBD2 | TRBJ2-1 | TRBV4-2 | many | CASSQVVDGGRLGNEQFF | TGTGCCAGCAGCCAAGTTGTTGATGGCGGGAGGCTGGGCAATGAGCAGTTCTTC
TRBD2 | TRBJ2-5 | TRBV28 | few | CASSPGLASETQYF | TGTGCCAGCAGTCCGGGACTAGCGAGTGAGACCCAGTACTTC
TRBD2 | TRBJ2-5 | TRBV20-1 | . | CSAGGLAGETQYF | TGCAGTGCGGGGGGACTAGCGGGAGAGACCCAGTACTTC
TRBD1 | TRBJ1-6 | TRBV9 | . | CASSARTGYNSPLHF | TGTGCCAGCAGCGCCCGGACAGGATATAATTCACCCCTCCACTTT
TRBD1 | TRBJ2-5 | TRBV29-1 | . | CSVAQGAGETQYF | TGCAGCGTGGCACAGGGGGCGGGGGAGACCCAGTACTTC
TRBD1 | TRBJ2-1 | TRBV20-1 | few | CSVHRDRDNEQFF | TGCAGTGTCCACCGGGACAGGGATAATGAGCAGTTCTTC
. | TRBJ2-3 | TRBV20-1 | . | CSARVVVADTQYF | TGCAGTGCTAGAGTGGTGGTGGCTGATACGCAGTATTTT
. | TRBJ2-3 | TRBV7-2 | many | CASSLESGDTQYF | TGTGCCAGCAGCTTAGAGTCGGGGGATACGCAGTATTTT
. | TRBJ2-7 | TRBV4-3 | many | CASSQGSGGLIGEQYF | TGCGCCAGCAGCCAAGGGTCAGGGGGACTTATCGGGGAGCAGTACTTC
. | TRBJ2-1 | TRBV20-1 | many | CSAGEAVVSNEQFF | TGCAGTGCAGGGGAGGCTGTAGTAAGTAATGAGCAGTTCTTC
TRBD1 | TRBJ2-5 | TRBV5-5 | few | CASSGLTGSQETQYF | TGTGCCAGCAGCGGACTGACAGGGTCCCAAGAGACCCAGTACTTC
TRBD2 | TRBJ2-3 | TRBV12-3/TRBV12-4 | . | CASNLGLGLASSTDTQYF | TGTGCCAGCAACCTAGGTTTGGGACTAGCGTCTAGCACAGATACGCAGTATTTT
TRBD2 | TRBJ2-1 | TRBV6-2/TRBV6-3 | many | CASSYSASGKYNEQFF | TGTGCCAGCAGTTACTCTGCTAGCGGAAAATACAATGAGCAGTTCTTC
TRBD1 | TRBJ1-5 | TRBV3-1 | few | CASSQGPGGNQPQHF | TGTGCCAGCAGCCAAGGCCCAGGGGGGAATCAGCCCCAGCATTTT
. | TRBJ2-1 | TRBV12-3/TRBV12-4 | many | CASSPRGDEQFF | TGTGCCAGCAGCCCAAGGGGGGATGAGCAGTTCTTC
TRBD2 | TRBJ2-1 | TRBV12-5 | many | CASGPGTSGYNEQFF | TGTGCTAGTGGTCCGGGGACTAGCGGGTACAATGAGCAGTTCTTC
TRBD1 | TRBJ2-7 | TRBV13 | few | CASSPARDSSYEQYF | TGTGCCAGCAGCCCCGCCAGGGACAGTTCCTACGAGCAGTACTTC
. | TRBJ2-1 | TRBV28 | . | CASSLYPLRDPPEGEQFF | TGTGCCAGCAGTTTATATCCGCTTCGGGATCCCCCGGAAGGTGAGCAGTTCTTC
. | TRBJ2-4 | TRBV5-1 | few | CASSLGLTLGVAKNIQYF | TGCGCCAGCAGCTTGGGGCTAACTTTAGGAGTAGCCAAAAACATTCAGTACTTC
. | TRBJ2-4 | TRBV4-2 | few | CASSQDRQMRNIQYF | TGTGCCAGCAGCCAAGACCGACAAATGAGGAACATTCAGTACTTC
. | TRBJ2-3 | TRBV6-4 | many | CASSEQGGTDTQYF | TGTGCCAGCAGTGAACAAGGGGGCACAGATACGCAGTATTTT
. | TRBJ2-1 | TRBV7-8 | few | CASSLNGRSNEQFF | TGTGCCAGCAGCTTAAATGGGCGGTCTAATGAGCAGTTCTTC
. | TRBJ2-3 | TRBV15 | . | CATSRPSGADLGTQYF | TGTGCCACCAGCAGACCGTCGGGGGCCGACCTCGGTACGCAGTATTTT
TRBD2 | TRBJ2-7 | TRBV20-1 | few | CSAARGGNSYEQYF | TGCAGTGCTGCCCGGGGAGGGAACTCCTACGAGCAGTACTTC
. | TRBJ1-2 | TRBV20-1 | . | CSARDRRPGADGYTF | TGCAGTGCTAGAGACCGAAGGCCGGGGGCGGATGGCTACACCTTC
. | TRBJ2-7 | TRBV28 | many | CASSLPTSYEQYF | TGTGCCAGCAGTTTACCCACGTCCTACGAGCAGTACTTC